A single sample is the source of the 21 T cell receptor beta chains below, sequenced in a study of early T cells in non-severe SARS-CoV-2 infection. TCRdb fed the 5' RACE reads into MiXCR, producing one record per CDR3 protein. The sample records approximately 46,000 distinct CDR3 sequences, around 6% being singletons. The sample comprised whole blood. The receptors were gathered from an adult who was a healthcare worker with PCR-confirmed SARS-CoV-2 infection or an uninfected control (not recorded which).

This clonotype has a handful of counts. CDR3 region: CASNRGYQETQYF. CDR3 sequence (DNA): TGTGCCAGCAACCGGGGGTACCAAGAGACCCAGTACTTC. This rearrangement joins TRBV11-2 to TRBJ2-5; the D gene is possibly TRBD2 (6 bases). CDR1 and CDR2 from the germline V gene are SGHAT and FQNNGV. The CDR3 contains 13 residues. V dropped 7 bases and J dropped 0 bases, with 9 bases sitting between them.

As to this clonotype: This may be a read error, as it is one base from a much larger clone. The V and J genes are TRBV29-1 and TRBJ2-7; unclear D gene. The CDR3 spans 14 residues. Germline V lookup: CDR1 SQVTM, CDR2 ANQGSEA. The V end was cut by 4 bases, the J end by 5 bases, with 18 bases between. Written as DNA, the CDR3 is TGCAGCGTTGGGGTCCCAGAACCAGGCGACGAGCAGTACTTC. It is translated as CSVGVPEPGDEQYF.

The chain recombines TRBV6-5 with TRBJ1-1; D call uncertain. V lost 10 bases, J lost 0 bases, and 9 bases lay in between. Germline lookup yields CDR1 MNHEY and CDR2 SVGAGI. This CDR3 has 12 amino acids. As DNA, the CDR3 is TGTGCCACCGCAGGCATGAACACTGAAGCTTTCTTT. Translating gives CATAGMNTEAFF.

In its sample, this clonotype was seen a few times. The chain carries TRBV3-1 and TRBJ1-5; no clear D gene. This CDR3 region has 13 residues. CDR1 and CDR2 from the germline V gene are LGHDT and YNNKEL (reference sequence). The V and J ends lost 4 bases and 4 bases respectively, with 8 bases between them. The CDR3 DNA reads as TGTGCCAGCAGCCCGGCAGTGAATCAGCCCCAGCATTTT. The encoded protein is CASSPAVNQPQHF.

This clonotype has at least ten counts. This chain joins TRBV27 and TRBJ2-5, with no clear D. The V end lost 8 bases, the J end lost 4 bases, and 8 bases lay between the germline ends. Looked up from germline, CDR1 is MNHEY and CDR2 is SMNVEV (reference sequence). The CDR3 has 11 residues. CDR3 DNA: TGTGCCAGCCGGAGAGGAGAGACCCAGTACTTC. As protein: CASRRGETQYF.

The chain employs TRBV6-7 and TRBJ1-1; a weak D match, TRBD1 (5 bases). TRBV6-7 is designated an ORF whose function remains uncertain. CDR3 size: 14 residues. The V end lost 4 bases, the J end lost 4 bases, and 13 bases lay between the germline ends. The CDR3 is CASSCGRVGTEAFF. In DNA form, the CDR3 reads TGTGCCAGCAGTTGTGGCAGGGTGGGCACTGAAGCTTTCTTT.

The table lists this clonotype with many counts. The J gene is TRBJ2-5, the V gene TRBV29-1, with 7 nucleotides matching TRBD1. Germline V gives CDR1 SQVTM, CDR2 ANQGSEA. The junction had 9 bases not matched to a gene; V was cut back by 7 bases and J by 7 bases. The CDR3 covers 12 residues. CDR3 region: CSDVTGPGTQYF. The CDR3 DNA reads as TGCAGCGACGTGACAGGGCCGGGGACCCAGTACTTC.

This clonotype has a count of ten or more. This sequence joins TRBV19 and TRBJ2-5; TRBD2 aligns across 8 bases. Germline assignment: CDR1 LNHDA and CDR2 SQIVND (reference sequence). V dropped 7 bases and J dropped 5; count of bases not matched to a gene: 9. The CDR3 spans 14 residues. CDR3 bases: TGTGCCAGTAACCCCGGGGGGGGCGCGGAGACCCAGTACTTC. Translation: CASNPGGGAETQYF.

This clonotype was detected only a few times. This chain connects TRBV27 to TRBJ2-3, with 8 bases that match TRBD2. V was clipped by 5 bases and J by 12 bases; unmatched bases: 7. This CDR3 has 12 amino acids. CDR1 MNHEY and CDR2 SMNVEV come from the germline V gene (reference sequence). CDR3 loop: CASSSGGPLQYF. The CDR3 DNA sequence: TGTGCCAGCAGTAGCGGGGGCCCCCTACAGTATTTT.

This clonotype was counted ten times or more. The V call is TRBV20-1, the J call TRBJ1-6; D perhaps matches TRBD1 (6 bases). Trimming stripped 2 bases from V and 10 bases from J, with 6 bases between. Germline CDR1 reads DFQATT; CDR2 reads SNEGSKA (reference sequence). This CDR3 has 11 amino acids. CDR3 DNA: TGCAGTGCTAGACAGGGGTCACCCCTCCACTTT. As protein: CSARQGSPLHF.

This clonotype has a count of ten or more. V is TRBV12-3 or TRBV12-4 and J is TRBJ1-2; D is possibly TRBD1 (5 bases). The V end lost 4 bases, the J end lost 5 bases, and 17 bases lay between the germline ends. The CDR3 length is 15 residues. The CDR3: CASSSTTREGYGYTF. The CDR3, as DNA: TGTGCCAGCAGTTCCACAACCCGGGAGGGGTATGGCTACACCTTC.

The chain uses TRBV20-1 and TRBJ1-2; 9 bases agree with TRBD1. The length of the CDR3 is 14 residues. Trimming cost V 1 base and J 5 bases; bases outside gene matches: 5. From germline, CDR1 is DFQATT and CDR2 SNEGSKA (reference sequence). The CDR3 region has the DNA TGCAGTGCTAGAGTGGACAGGGGAAATTATGGCTACACCTTC. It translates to CSARVDRGNYGYTF.

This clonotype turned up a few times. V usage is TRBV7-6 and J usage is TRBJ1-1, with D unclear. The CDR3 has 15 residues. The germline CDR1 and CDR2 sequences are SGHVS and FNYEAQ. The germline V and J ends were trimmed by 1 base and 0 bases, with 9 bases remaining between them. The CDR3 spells CASSLVGILNTEAFF. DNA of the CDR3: TGTGCCAGCAGCTTAGTCGGCATTTTGAACACTGAAGCTTTCTTT.

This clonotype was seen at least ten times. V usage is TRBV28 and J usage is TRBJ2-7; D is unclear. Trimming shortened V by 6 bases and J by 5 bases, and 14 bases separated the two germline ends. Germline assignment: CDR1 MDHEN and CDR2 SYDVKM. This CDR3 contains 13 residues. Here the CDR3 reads CASSPPVRHEQYF. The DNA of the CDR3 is TGTGCCAGCAGCCCTCCGGTCCGGCACGAGCAGTACTTC.

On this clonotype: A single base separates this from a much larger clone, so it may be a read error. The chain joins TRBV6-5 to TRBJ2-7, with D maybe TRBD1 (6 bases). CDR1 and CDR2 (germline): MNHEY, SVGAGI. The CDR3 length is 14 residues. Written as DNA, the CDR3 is TGTACCAGCAGAGTACCGGGACACCTTGACGAGCAGTACTTC. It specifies CTSRVPGHLDEQYF.

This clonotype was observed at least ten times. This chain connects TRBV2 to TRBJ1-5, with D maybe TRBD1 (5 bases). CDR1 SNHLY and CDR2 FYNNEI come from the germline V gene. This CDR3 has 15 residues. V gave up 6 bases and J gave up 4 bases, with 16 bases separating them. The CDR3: CASSPGPILNQPQHF. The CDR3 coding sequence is TGTGCCAGCAGCCCGGGACCCATATTAAATCAGCCCCAGCATTTT. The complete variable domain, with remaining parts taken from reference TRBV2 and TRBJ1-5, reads EPEVTQTPSHQVTQMGQEVILRCVPISNHLYFYWYRQILGQKVEFLVSFYNNEISEKSEIFDDQFSVERPDGSNFTLKIRSTKLEDSAMYFCASSPGPILNQPQHFGDGTRLSIL.

The CDR3 reads CASSLGSGYNEQFF. CDR3 coding DNA: TGTGCCAGCAGCCTTGGAAGCGGATACAATGAGCAGTTCTTC. The chain joins TRBV7-9 to TRBJ2-1, with a tentative D call TRBD2 (5 bases). Trimming left V 5 bases short and J 4 bases short, with 12 bases between. This CDR3 region has 14 residues. Germline CDR1 and CDR2: SEHNR and FQNEAQ (reference sequence).

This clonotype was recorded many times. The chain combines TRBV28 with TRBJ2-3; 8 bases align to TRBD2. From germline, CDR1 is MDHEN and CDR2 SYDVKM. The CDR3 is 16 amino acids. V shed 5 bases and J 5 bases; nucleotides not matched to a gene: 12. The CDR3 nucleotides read TGTGCCAGCAGTCCACTCCCGGGACTAGTGGTAGATACGCAGTATTTT. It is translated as CASSPLPGLVVDTQYF.

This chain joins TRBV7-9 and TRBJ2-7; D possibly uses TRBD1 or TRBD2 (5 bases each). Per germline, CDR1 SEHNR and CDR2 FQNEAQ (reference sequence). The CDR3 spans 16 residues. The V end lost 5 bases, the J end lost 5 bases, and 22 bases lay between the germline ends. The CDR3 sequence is CASSPTDAGRADEQYF. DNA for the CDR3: TGTGCCAGCAGCCCCACAGATGCGGGCAGGGCTGACGAGCAGTACTTC. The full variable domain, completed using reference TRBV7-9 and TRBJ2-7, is DTGVSQNPRHKITKRGQNVTFRCDPISEHNRLYWYRQTLGQGPEFLTYFQNEAQLEKSRLLSDRFSAERPKGSFSTLEIQRTEQGDSAMYLCASSPTDAGRADEQYFGPGTRLTVT.

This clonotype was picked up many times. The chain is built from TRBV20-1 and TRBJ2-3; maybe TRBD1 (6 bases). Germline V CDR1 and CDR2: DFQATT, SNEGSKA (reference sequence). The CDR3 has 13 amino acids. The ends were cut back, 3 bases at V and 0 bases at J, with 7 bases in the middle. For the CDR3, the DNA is TGCAGTGCTAGTGACAGGAGCACAGATACGCAGTATTTT. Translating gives CSASDRSTDTQYF.

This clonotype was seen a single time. The CDR3 is CASSSSSSSGGAGEQYF. CDR3 coding DNA: TGTGCCAGCAGCTCATCATCGTCTAGCGGGGGGGCCGGCGAGCAGTACTTC. V is TRBV4-2 and J is TRBJ2-7; TRBD2 aligns across 12 bases. CDR3 length: 17 residues. V trimming: 5 bases; J trimming: 6 bases; junction bases outside the gene matches: 14. Germline values: CDR1 LGHNA, CDR2 YNFKEQ.